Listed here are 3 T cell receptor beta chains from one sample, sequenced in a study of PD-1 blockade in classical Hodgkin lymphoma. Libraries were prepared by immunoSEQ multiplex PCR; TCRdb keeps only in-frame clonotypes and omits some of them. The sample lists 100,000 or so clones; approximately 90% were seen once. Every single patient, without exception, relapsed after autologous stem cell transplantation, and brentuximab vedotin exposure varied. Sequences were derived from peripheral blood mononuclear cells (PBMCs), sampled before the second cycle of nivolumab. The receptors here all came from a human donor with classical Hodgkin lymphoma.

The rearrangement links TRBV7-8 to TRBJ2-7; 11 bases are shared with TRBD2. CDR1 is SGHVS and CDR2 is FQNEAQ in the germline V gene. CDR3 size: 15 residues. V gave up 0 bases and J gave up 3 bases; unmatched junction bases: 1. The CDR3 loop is CASSLATSGGYEQYF. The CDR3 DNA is TGTGCCAGCAGCTTAGCAACTAGCGGGGGCTACGAGCAGTACTTC.

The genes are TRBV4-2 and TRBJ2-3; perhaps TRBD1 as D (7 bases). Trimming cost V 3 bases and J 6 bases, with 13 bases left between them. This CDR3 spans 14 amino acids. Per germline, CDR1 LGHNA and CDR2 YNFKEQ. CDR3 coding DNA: TGTGCCAGCAGCCAGACGGCAGGGGGGGATACGCAGTATTTT. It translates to CASSQTAGGDTQYF.

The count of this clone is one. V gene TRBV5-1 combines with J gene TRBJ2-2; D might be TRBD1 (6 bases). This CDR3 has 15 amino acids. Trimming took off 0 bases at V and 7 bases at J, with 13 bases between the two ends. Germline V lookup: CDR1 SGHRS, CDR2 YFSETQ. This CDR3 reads CASSLASGDGGELFF. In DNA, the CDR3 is TGCGCCAGCAGCTTGGCGTCAGGGGACGGCGGGGAGCTGTTTTTT.